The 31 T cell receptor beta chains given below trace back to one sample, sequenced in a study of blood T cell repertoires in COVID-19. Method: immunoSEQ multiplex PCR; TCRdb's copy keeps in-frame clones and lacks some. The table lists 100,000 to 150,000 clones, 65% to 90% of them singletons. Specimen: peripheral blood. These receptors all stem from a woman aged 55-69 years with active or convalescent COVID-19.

DNA of the CDR3: TGTGCCAGCATACTGGGGGGAGCTGGAAACACCATATATTTT. It specifies CASILGGAGNTIYF. This chain joins TRBV28 and TRBJ1-3; D is possibly TRBD1 (5 bases). Trimming removed 7 bases at V and 2 bases at J, with 12 bases between. The CDR3 is made up of 14 amino acids. Looked up from germline, CDR1 is MDHEN and CDR2 is SYDVKM.

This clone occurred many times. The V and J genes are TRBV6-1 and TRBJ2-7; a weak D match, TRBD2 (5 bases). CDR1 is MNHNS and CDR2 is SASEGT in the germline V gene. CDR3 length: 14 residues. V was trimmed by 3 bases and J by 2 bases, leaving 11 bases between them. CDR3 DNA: TGTGCCAGCAGTGATGGGAGAGAACCCTACGAGCAGTACGTC. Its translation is CASSDGREPYEQYV.

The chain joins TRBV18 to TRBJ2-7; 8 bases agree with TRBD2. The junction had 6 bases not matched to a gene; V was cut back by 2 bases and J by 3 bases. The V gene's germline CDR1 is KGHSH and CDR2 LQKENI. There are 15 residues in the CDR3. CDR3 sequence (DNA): TGTGCCAGCTCACCAGCCGTGCGGGAGGACTACGAGCAGTACTTC. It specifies CASSPAVREDYEQYF.

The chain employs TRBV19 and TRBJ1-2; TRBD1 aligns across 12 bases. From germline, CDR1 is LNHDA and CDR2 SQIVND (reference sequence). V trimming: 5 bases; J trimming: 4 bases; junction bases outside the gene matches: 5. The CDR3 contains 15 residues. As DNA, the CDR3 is TGTGCCAGTAGTTCCCAGGGACAGGGGGCCTATGGCTACACCTTC. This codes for CASSSQGQGAYGYTF. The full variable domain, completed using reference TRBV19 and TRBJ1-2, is DGGITQSPKYLFRKEGQNVTLSCEQNLNHDAMYWYRQDPGQGLRLIYYSQIVNDFQKGDIAEGYSVSREKKESFPLTVTSAQKNPTAFYLCASSSQGQGAYGYTFGSGTRLTVV.

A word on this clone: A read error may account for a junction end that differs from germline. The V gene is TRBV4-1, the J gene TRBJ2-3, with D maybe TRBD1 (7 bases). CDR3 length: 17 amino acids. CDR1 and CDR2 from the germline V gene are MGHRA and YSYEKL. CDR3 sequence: CASSQGPPHQGGSPTSW. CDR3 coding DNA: TGCGCCAGCAGCCAAGGTCCCCCCCACCAGGGGGGCTCCCCGACTTCGTGG.

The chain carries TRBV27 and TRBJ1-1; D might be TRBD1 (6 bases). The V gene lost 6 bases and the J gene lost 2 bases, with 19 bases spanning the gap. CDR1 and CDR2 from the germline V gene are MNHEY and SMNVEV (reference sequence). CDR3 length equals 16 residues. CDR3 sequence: CASSVSGTRGNTEAFF. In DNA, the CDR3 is TGTGCCAGCAGCGTGTCCGGTACCAGGGGAAACACTGAAGCTTTCTTT.

The CDR3 DNA is TGTGCCAGCAGTCCCGGGACAGGGGTTAATCAGCCCCAGCATTTT. Its translation is CASSPGTGVNQPQHF. The chain is built from TRBV11-1 and TRBJ1-5; 10 positions agree with TRBD1. Germline CDR1 and CDR2: SGHAT and FQDESV (reference sequence). The CDR3 sequence is 15 residues long. Unmatched junction bases numbered 6, after V lost 6 bases and J lost 4 bases. The full variable domain, with the rest looked up from reference TRBV11-1 and TRBJ1-5, is EAEVAQSPRYKITEKSQAVAFWCDPISGHATLYWYRQILGQGPELLVQFQDESVVDDSQLPKDRFSAERLKGVDSTLKIQPAELGDSAMYLCASSPGTGVNQPQHFGDGTRLSIL.

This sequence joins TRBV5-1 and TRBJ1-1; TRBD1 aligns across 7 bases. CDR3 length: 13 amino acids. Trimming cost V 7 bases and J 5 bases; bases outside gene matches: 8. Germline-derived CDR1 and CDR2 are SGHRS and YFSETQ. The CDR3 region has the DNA TGCGCCAGCGGTTGGGACAGCGGGACTGAAGCTTTCTTT. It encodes CASGWDSGTEAFF.

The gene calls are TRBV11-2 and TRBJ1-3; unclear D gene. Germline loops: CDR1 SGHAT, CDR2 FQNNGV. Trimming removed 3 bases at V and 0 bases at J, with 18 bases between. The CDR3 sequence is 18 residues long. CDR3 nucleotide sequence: TGTGCCAGCAGCTTTATCATTGTCCCGCGCGGCTCTGGAAACACCATATATTTT. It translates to CASSFIIVPRGSGNTIYF.

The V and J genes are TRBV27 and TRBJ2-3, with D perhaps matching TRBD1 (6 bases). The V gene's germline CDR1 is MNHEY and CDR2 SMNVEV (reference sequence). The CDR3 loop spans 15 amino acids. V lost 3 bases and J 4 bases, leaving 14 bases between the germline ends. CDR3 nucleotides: TGTGCCAGCAGTTTGGGGGCACTTAGCGCAGATACGCAGTATTTT. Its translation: CASSLGALSADTQYF.

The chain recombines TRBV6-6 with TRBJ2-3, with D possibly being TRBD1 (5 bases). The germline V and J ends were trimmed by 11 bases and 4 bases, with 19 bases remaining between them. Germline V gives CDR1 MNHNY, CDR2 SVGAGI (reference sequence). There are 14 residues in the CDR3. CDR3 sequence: CASLAGSSADTQYF. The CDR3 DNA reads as TGTGCCTCTCTGGCAGGGTCGTCCGCAGATACGCAGTATTTT.

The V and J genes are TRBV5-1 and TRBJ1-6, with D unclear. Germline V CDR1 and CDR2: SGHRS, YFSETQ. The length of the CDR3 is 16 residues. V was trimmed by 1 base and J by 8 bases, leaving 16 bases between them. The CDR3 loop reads CASSLLPLTRDSPLHF. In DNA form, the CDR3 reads TGCGCCAGCAGCTTGCTTCCCCTTACTAGGGATTCACCCCTCCACTTT.

CDR3 DNA sequence: TGTGCCAGCAGCCCAGCACTTCTTAGCGGGGTTAACACCGGGGAGCTGTTTTTT. The encoded protein is CASSPALLSGVNTGELFF. This chain uses TRBV4-2 with TRBJ2-2; TRBD2 matches at 8 bases. With V trimmed by 4 bases and J by 2 bases, 12 bases remained unmatched. There are 18 residues in the CDR3. Germline V gives CDR1 LGHNA, CDR2 YNFKEQ.

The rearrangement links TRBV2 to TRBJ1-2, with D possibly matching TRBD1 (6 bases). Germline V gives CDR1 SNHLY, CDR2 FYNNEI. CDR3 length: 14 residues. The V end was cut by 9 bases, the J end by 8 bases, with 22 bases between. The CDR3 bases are TGTGCCAGTGAAAAGGACAGAGCTGATAGCGGCTACACCTTC. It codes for CASEKDRADSGYTF.

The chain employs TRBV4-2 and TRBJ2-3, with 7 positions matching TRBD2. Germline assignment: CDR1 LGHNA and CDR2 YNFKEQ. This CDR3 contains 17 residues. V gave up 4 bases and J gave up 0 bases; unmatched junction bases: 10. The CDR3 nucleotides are TGTGCCAGCAGCCTTGGGACGGCTAGCGGTAGCACAGATACGCAGTATTTT. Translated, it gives CASSLGTASGSTDTQYF.

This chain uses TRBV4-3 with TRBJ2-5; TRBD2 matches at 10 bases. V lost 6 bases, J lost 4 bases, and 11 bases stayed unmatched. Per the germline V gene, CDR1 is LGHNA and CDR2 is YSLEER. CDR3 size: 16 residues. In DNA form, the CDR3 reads TGCGCCAGCAGACGCAAAGCGGGAGGGGGCCCAGAGACCCAGTACTTC. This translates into CASRRKAGGGPETQYF.

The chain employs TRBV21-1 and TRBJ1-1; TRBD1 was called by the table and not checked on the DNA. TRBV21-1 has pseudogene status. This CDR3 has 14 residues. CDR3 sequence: CASSKVARDTEAFF. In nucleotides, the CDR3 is TGTGCCAGCAGCAAAGTGGCCAGGGACACTGAAGCTTTCTTT.

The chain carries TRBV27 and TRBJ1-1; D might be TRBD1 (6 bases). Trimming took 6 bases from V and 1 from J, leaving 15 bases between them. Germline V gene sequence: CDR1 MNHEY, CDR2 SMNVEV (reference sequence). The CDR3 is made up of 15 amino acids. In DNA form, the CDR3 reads TGTGCCAGCAGGGTGGGGGGGCGAGGGAACACTGAAGCTTTCTTT. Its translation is CASRVGGRGNTEAFF.

This CDR3 is CASRIQGGTGELFF. CDR3 coding DNA: TGTGCCAGTAGAATACAGGGCGGCACCGGGGAGCTGTTTTTT. The V and J genes are TRBV19 and TRBJ2-2, with a tentative D call TRBD1 (6 bases). This CDR3 is 14 amino acids long. Trimming took off 6 bases at V and 4 bases at J, with 12 bases between the two ends. Germline V gives CDR1 LNHDA, CDR2 SQIVND (reference sequence).

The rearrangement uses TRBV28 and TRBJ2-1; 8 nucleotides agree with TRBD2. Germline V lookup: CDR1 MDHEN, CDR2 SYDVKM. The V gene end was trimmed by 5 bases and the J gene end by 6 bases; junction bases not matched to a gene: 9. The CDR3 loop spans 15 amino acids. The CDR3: CASSALAGGRNEQFF. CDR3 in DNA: TGTGCCAGCAGTGCGCTGGCGGGAGGACGCAATGAGCAGTTCTTC. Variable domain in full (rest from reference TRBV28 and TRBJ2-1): DVKVTQSSRYLVKRTGEKVFLECVQDMDHENMFWYRQDPGLGLRLIYFSYDVKMKEKGDIPEGYSVSREKKERFSLILESASTNQTSMYLCASSALAGGRNEQFFGPGTRLTVL.

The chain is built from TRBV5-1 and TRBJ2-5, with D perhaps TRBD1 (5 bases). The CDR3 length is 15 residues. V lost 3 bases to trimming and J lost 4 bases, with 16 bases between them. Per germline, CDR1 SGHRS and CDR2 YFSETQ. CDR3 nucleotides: TGCGCCAGCAGCTCCGTCAGGGAAGTAGGAGAGACCCAGTACTTC. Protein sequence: CASSSVREVGETQYF.

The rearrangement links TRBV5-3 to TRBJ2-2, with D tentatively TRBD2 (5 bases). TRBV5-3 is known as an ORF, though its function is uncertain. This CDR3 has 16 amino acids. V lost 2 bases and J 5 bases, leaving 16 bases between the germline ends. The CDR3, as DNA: TGTGCCAGAAGCTTCCCCTTACTACGACTAACCGGGGAGCTGTTTTTT. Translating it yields CARSFPLLRLTGELFF.

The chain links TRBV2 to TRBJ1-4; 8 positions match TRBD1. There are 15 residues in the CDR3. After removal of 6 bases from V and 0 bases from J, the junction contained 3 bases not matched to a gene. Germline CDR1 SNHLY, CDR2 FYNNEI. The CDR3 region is CASRGTGATNEKLFF. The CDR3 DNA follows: TGTGCCAGCAGGGGGACAGGAGCAACTAATGAAAAACTGTTTTTT.

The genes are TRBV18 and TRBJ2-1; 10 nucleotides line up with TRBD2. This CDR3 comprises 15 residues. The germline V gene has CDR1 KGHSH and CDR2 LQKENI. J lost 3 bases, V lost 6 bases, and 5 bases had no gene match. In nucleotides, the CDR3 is TGTGCCAGCTCCCTACTAGCGGGGAACTACAATGAGCAGTTCTTC. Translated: CASSLLAGNYNEQFF.

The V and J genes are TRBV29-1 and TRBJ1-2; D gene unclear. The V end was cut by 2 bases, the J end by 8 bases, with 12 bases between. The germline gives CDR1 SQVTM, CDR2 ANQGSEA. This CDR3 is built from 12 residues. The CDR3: CSVERNREGYTF. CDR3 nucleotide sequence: TGCAGCGTTGAAAGGAACCGGGAAGGCTACACCTTC.

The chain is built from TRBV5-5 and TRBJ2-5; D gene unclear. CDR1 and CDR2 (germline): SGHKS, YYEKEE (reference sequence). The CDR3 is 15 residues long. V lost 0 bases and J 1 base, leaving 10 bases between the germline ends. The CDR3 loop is CASSLVARSQETQYF. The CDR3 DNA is TGTGCCAGCAGCTTGGTCGCTAGGTCCCAAGAGACCCAGTACTTC. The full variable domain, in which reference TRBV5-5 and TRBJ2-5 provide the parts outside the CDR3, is DAGVTQSPTHLIKTRGQQVTLRCSPISGHKSVSWYQQVLGQGPQFIFQYYEKEERGRGNFPDRFSARQFPNYSSELNVNALLLGDSALYLCASSLVARSQETQYFGPGTRLLVL.

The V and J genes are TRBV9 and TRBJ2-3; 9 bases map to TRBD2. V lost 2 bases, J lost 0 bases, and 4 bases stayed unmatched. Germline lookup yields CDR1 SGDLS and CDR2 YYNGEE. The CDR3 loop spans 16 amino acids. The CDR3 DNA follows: TGTGCCAGCAGCGTGAGAGCGGGAGGTAGCACAGATACGCAGTATTTT. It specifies CASSVRAGGSTDTQYF.

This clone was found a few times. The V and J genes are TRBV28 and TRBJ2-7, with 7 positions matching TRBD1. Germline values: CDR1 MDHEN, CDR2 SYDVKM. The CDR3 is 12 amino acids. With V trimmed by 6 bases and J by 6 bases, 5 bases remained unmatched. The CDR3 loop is CASRTGLGEQYV. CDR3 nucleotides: TGTGCCAGCAGGACAGGGTTGGGCGAGCAGTACGTC.

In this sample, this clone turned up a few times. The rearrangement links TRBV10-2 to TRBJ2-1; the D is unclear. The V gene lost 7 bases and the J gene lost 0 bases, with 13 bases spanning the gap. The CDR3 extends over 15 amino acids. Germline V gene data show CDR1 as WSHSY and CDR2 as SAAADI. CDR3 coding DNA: TGCGCCAGCATACCGACCGACATCTCCTACAATGAGCAGTTCTTC. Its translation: CASIPTDISYNEQFF.

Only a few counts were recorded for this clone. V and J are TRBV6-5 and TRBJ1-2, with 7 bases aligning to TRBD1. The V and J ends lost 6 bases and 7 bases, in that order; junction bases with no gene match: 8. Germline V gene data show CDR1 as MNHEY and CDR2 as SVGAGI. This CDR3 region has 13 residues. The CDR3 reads CASRPDRAGGYTF. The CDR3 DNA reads TGTGCCAGCAGACCCGACAGGGCGGGTGGCTACACCTTC.

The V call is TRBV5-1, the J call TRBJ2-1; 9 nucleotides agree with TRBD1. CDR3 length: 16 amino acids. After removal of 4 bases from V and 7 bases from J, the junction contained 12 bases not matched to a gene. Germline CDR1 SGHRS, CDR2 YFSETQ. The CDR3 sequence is CASSPATGTGRNEQFF. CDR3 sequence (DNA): TGCGCCAGCAGCCCCGCGACGGGGACAGGGAGGAATGAGCAGTTCTTC.